These T cell receptor beta chains were read from a single sample in a study of T cell clonotyping in hematopoietic cell transplantation. Profiled with immunoSEQ multiplex PCR; TCRdb holds only in-frame clones, not every one. The table records about 15,000 clones, roughly 64% of them present only once. Sequencing was carried out using PBMCs. These receptors all come from a human donor who either received an allogeneic hematopoietic cell transplant for a myeloid malignancy or was a related donor (not recorded which). Some clones in this sample may be carry-over from other donors' samples. CDR3s include the opening cysteine and the closing phenylalanine or tryptophan. The order of the fields is CDR3 DNA, CDR3 protein, clone size, D gene, J gene, V gene. The D gene is left open where the match is weak. The size field is filled for only some rows; it gives once, few, many or a size class.

TGTGCCAGCAGCAGCGGGGGGCGATCTGAAGCTTTCTTT,CASSSGGRSEAFF,-,-,TRBJ1-1,TRBV28
TGTGCCAGCAGAGGACCTTTTCGGGAGAACACTGAAGCTTTCTTT,CASRGPFRENTEAFF,-,-,TRBJ1-1,TRBV27
TGTGCCTGGAGTAGGGACGTCCAAGAGAGCCAGTACTTC,CAWSRDVQESQYF,-,-,TRBJ2-5,TRBV30
TGTGCCAGCAGCGTAGGTAACACCGGGGAGCTGTTTTTT,CASSVGNTGELFF,-,-,TRBJ2-2,TRBV9
TGTGCCAGCAGCCCAGGGGCGCGGAACATTCAGTACTTC,CASSPGARNIQYF,-,-,TRBJ2-4,TRBV5-6
TGTGCCAGCAGCGCCCCTGAGGGCTCCGAGTTCTTC,CASSAPEGSEFF,-,-,TRBJ2-1,TRBV7-2
TGTGCCTGGAGCCCGTGGCTTAACACCGGGGAGCTGTTTTTT,CAWSPWLNTGELFF,-,-,TRBJ2-2,TRBV30
TGTGCCTGGAGTAGACAGGGTTACGCGAGCTACACCTTC,CAWSRQGYASYTF,-,TRBD1,TRBJ1-2,TRBV30
TGTGCCAGCACCTCCCACAGGGAAGCTTTCTTT,CASTSHREAFF,-,-,TRBJ1-1,TRBV28
TGCAGCGTTCACAGGGAATTTGAGAATGGCTACACCTTC,CSVHREFENGYTF,-,-,TRBJ1-2,TRBV29-1
TGTGCCAGTAGCAAGAGGGGGAGCCATATGGGTGAGCAGTTCTTC,CASSKRGSHMGEQFF,-,-,TRBJ2-1,TRBV19
TGTGCCAGCAGTTTCTCGACTAGCGCCATACAAGAGACCCAGTACTTC,CASSFSTSAIQETQYF,-,TRBD2,TRBJ2-5,TRBV6-5
TGTGCCTGGAGTGTGAAACAGGAGCAGTACTTC,CAWSVKQEQYF,-,-,TRBJ2-7,TRBV30
TGTGCCAGCAGCACCGGGGGTCAGCCCCAGCATTTT,CASSTGGQPQHF,-,-,TRBJ1-5,TRBV7-9
TGCGCCAGCAGCCCGGACCAGGGGATGTTAGAGACCCAGTACTTC,CASSPDQGMLETQYF,few,-,TRBJ2-5,TRBV4-1
TGTGCCATCAATCCGGGGTCTTATGGCTACACCTTC,CAINPGSYGYTF,-,-,TRBJ1-2,TRBV10-3
TGTGCCAGCAGCAGGGGAGACTATGGCTACACCTTC,CASSRGDYGYTF,few,-,TRBJ1-2,TRBV25-1
TGTGCCAGCAGCTCCGGGACAGGAGCGTATGGCTACACCTTC,CASSSGTGAYGYTF,-,TRBD1,TRBJ1-2,TRBV7-6
TGTGCCAGCAGTGACGGTCCCTCTGGAAACACCATATATTTT,CASSDGPSGNTIYF,-,-,TRBJ1-3,TRBV2
TGCAGCGTTGAAATGGGGCTAGCAGGCGAGCAGTTCTTC,CSVEMGLAGEQFF,-,-,TRBJ2-1,TRBV29-1
TGTGCCAGCAAAGACCTAGCGGGGGGGGACAATGAGCAGTTCTTC,CASKDLAGGDNEQFF,-,TRBD2,TRBJ2-1,TRBV6-1
TGTGCCAGTCAACAGGTTTTGAACACTGAAGCTTTCTTT,CASQQVLNTEAFF,-,-,TRBJ1-1,TRBV19
TGCAGCGTTCGTGTGCCCTCTAACTATGGCTACACCTTC,CSVRVPSNYGYTF,-,-,TRBJ1-2,TRBV29-1
TGTGCCAGCACCATTTTCAGGGATCAGCCCCAGCATTTT,CASTIFRDQPQHF,-,-,TRBJ1-5,TRBV28
TGTGCCAGCAGTCCCCGGACAGGCTCCTACGAGCAGTACTTC,CASSPRTGSYEQYF,few,TRBD1,TRBJ2-7,TRBV7-9
TGTGCCACTGAGGCCTATGGCTACACCTTC,CATEAYGYTF,large,-,TRBJ1-2,TRBV19